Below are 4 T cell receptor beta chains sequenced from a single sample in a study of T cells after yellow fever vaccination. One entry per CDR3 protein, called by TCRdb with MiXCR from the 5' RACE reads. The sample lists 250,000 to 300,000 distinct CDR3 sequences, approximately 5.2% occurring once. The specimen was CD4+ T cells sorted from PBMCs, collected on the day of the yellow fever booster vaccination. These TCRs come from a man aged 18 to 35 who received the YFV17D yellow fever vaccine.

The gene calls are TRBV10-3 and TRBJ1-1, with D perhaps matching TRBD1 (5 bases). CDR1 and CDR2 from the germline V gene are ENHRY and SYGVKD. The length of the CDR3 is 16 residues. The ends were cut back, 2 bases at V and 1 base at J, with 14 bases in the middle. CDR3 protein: CAISEVPWGKNTEAFF. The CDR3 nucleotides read TGTGCCATCAGTGAGGTCCCGTGGGGGAAGAACACTGAAGCTTTCTTT.

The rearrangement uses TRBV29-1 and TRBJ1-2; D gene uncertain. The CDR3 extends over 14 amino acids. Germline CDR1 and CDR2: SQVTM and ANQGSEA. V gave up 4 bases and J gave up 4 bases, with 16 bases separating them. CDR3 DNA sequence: TGCAGCGTTGCCGGTCGGAACCTTGTCTATGGCTACACCTTC. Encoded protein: CSVAGRNLVYGYTF.

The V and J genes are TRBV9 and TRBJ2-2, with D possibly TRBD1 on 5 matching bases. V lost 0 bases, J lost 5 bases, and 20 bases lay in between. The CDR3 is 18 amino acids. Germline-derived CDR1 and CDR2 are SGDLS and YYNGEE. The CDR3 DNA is TGTGCCAGCAGCGTAGGGCTAGTGACAGCTAGTCAAACCGGGGAGCTGTTTTTT. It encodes CASSVGLVTASQTGELFF.

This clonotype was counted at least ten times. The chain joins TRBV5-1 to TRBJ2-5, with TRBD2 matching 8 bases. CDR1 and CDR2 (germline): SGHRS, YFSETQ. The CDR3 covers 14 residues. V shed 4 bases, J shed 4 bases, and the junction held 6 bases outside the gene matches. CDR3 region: CASSGTSGGETQYF. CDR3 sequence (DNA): TGCGCCAGCAGCGGGACTAGTGGGGGAGAGACCCAGTACTTC.